The clone carrying this T cell receptor beta chain was counted once. The antigen remains undetermined. Germline V lookup: CDR1 SNHLY, CDR2 FYNNEI. V gave up 7 bases and J gave up 2 bases; unmatched junction bases: 7. This CDR3 is 15 amino acids long. The data originate from a study of blood T cells in healthy people across ages. Turning to the study itself: About one barcoded beta molecule was captured per two T cells (by template switching).

Overall study findings and caveats: Donor CMV infection status was unknown, possibly confounding age-related changes in expanded clonotypes.

With a J-beta primer mix and a sample-barcoded 5' primer, a second PCR ran about 6 to 11 cycles. TCRdb re-called the 5' RACE reads through MiXCR, storing one row per CDR3 protein. This table has hundreds of thousands of distinct CDR3 sequences, 25% to 30% appearing once. The same data also contributed to another study, on T cells of mothers and their children. That paper adds: T cell clones that were persistent and microchimeric went undetected.

The rearrangement uses TRBV2 and TRBJ2-4, with 8 bases identical to TRBD2. The sample taken for sequencing was blood. The origin of this receptor is a boy between 5 and 17 years old in good health. The CDR3 region is CASIPRGGTKNIQYF. In DNA form, the CDR3 reads TGTGCCAGCATCCCTCGGGGGGGGACCAAAAACATTCAGTACTTC.